A single sample is the source of the 27 T cell receptor beta chains below, sequenced in a study of response to subunit inactivated influenza vaccine. TCRdb ran MiXCR on the RT-PCR reads and lists one entry per CDR3 protein. The repertoire holds a few hundred thousand distinct CDR3 sequences, with about 11% as singletons. This sample was also put to use in a study of T cells expressing NK-cell markers. Per that study: The cDNA for TCR beta came from 5'RACE template switching with UMIs.

Sequencing was performed on PBMCs from blood, taken on the day of vaccination. Every receptor here comes from a man aged 50 to 60 who received an inactivated influenza vaccine.

The V gene is TRBV24-1, the J gene TRBJ2-2; D is perhaps TRBD2 (7 bases). Trimming removed 10 bases from V and 6 bases from J, with 17 bases in between. CDR3 length: 14 residues. The V gene's germline CDR1 is KGHDR and CDR2 SFDVKD. The CDR3 bases are TGTGCCACGGGCGGGGGCGCGGTACCCGGGGAGCTGTTTTTT. Protein sequence: CATGGGAVPGELFF.

This clonotype was counted ten times or more. CDR3 residues: CSVVLAGNEQFF. Written as DNA, the CDR3 is TGCAGCGTTGTACTAGCGGGGAATGAGCAGTTCTTC. The J gene is TRBJ2-1, the V gene TRBV29-1; 10 bases line up with TRBD2. CDR3 length: 12 residues. The V gene end was trimmed by 4 bases and the J gene end by 7 bases; junction bases not matched to a gene: 1. Germline CDR1 reads SQVTM; CDR2 reads ANQGSEA.

This clonotype turned up a few times. The V gene is TRBV20-1, the J gene TRBJ1-5, with D possibly matching TRBD1 (6 bases). Germline V CDR1 and CDR2: DFQATT, SNEGSKA (reference sequence). This CDR3 has 15 residues. V was pared by 4 bases and J by 8 bases, with 21 bases between. The CDR3 protein is CSATSPGAPQEPQHF. For the CDR3, the DNA is TGCAGTGCTACTTCTCCGGGGGCCCCCCAAGAGCCCCAGCATTTT.

In its sample, this clonotype was seen a few times. The rearrangement links TRBV20-1 to TRBJ2-5; no firm D call. The germline V gene has CDR1 DFQATT and CDR2 SNEGSKA (reference sequence). With 3 bases removed from V and 2 bases from J, the gap between germline ends came to 7 bases. The CDR3 length is 12 residues. The DNA for the CDR3 is TGCAGTGCTAGTCAATCGCAAGAGACCCAGTACTTC. Protein: CSASQSQETQYF.

The chain carries TRBV29-1 and TRBJ1-3; tentatively, D is TRBD1 (5 bases). The CDR3 totals 14 residues. CDR1 and CDR2 from the germline V gene are SQVTM and ANQGSEA. V was cut by 6 bases and J by 2 bases, with 14 bases left in between. CDR3 loop: CSVALPGAGNTIYF. The CDR3 bases are TGCAGCGTCGCTCTGCCGGGGGCTGGAAACACCATATATTTT.

The CDR3 is CASSETSPGTDTQYF. In DNA form, the CDR3 reads TGTGCCAGCAGTGAGACTAGCCCCGGCACAGATACGCAGTATTTT. The rearrangement uses TRBV6-1 and TRBJ2-3, with TRBD2 identical over 7 bases. This CDR3 has 15 amino acids. V dropped 3 bases and J dropped 1; count of bases not matched to a gene: 4. CDR1 is MNHNS, CDR2 SASEGT, per germline.

This CDR3 is CAFDSLDSNQPQHF. The CDR3 DNA follows: TGTGCCTTTGACAGCTTAGATAGCAATCAGCCCCAGCATTTT. This rearrangement joins TRBV30 to TRBJ1-5; maybe TRBD1 (5 bases). V lost 7 bases and J 0 bases, leaving 13 bases between the germline ends. The CDR3 length is 14 residues. In germline, CDR1 is GTSNPN, CDR2 SVGIG (reference sequence).

In its sample, this clonotype was seen a few times. In DNA, the CDR3 is TGTGCCAGCAGTTCACAGAGGCCTCGTCGGTTCTTC. Translating it yields CASSSQRPRRFF. The V call is TRBV6-2 or TRBV6-3, the J call TRBJ2-1; no definite D call. The CDR3 is made up of 12 amino acids. Germline V CDR1 and CDR2: MNHEY, SVGEGT. V was cut by 4 bases and J by 15 bases, with 16 bases left in between.

The genes are TRBV15 and TRBJ2-6; TRBD1 agrees at 10 bases. V was pared by 4 bases and J by 1 base, with 7 bases of the junction left unmatched. The CDR3 is 18 amino acids. Per germline, CDR1 LNHNV and CDR2 YYDKDF (reference sequence). CDR3: CATSKTRQGASGANVLTF. DNA for the CDR3: TGTGCCACCAGCAAGACGAGACAGGGGGCTTCTGGGGCCAACGTCCTGACTTTC.

V gene TRBV3-1 combines with J gene TRBJ1-1, with a tentative D call TRBD1 (5 bases). The CDR3 covers 13 residues. Trimming removed 2 bases from V and 3 bases from J, with 7 bases in between. Germline CDR1 LGHDT, CDR2 YNNKEL (reference sequence). The CDR3 DNA reads TGTGCCAGCAGCCAAATGGGGGACACTGAAGCTTTCTTT. Residues: CASSQMGDTEAFF.

CDR3 nucleotides: TGCGCCAGCAGTCCAACAGGCGATGAAACCACAGATACGCAGTATTTT. Translated, it gives CASSPTGDETTDTQYF. The J gene is TRBJ2-3, the V gene TRBV23-1, with a possible D match to TRBD1 (5 bases). TRBV23-1 is an ORF, with its function uncertain. The V end was cut by 4 bases, the J end by 2 bases, with 16 bases between. The CDR3 runs to 16 residues.

This chain connects TRBV7-9 to TRBJ2-3; 12 bases match TRBD2. The CDR3 length is 17 residues. The germline gives CDR1 SEHNR, CDR2 FQNEAQ (reference sequence). The J segment lost 4 bases and the V segment lost 5 bases, leaving 10 bases of the junction unmatched. The CDR3 sequence: CASSLVSGLAGSDTQYF. In DNA, the CDR3 is TGTGCCAGCAGCCTAGTGTCCGGACTAGCGGGATCAGATACGCAGTATTTT.

This clonotype was seen a few times. The chain uses TRBV7-9 and TRBJ1-2, with 7 bases aligning to TRBD1. Per germline, CDR1 SEHNR and CDR2 FQNEAQ (reference sequence). The CDR3 is 15 amino acids. With V trimmed by 0 bases and J by 7 bases, 8 bases remained unmatched. The DNA of the CDR3 is TGTGCCAGCAGCTTAGCTGGACAGGCCGTCGGTGGCTACACCTTC. It specifies CASSLAGQAVGGYTF.

CDR3 sequence: CSASGSWYNEQFF. CDR3 in DNA: TGCAGTGCTAGCGGGAGTTGGTACAATGAGCAGTTCTTC. The chain recombines TRBV20-1 with TRBJ2-1; D is perhaps TRBD2 (6 bases). V dropped 3 bases and J dropped 4 bases, with 10 bases sitting between them. Per the germline V gene, CDR1 is DFQATT and CDR2 is SNEGSKA (reference sequence). This CDR3 has 13 amino acids.

This clonotype showed up many times. The chain joins TRBV20-1 to TRBJ2-1, with 10 bases lining up with TRBD2. The V gene end was trimmed by 0 bases and the J gene end by 3 bases; junction bases not matched to a gene: 8. The CDR3 is 17 amino acids. Germline CDR1 DFQATT, CDR2 SNEGSKA (reference sequence). The CDR3 reads CSARDLAAGGVYNEQFF. CDR3 nucleotides: TGCAGTGCTAGAGATCTGGCAGCGGGAGGGGTCTACAATGAGCAGTTCTTC.

Only a few counts were recorded for this clonotype. This chain joins TRBV7-9 and TRBJ2-3; unclear D gene. The CDR3 has 12 amino acids. V was trimmed by 1 base and J by 13 bases, leaving 12 bases between them. Looked up from germline, CDR1 is SEHNR and CDR2 is FQNEAQ (reference sequence). The CDR3 region has the DNA TGTGCCAGCAGCTTAGTTGGTGAAGAGAAGTATTTT. It encodes CASSLVGEEKYF.

CDR3 coding DNA: TGTGCCAGCAGCTCGCAAGTGGCAGAGACCCAGTACTTC. It translates to CASSSQVAETQYF. The V gene is TRBV11-2, the J gene TRBJ2-5; D not certain. Trimming shortened V by 4 bases and J by 4 bases, and 10 bases separated the two germline ends. Germline V gene sequence: CDR1 SGHAT, CDR2 FQNNGV. This CDR3 has 13 amino acids.

The chain uses TRBV7-9 and TRBJ2-2; D uncertain. Looked up from germline, CDR1 is SEHNR and CDR2 is FQNEAQ (reference sequence). The CDR3 is 13 residues long. Trimming shortened V by 4 bases and J by 5 bases, and 8 bases separated the two germline ends. DNA for the CDR3: TGTGCCAGCAGCTATGGCCAGACCGGGGAGCTGTTTTTT. Translating gives CASSYGQTGELFF.

V usage is TRBV12-3 or TRBV12-4 and J usage is TRBJ1-5; no clear D. This CDR3 is built from 16 residues. V shed 4 bases and J shed 6 bases, with 19 bases lying between them. For the CDR3, the DNA is TGTGCCAGCAGTTCCATCGGGAGAAGTACCCCTCAGCCCCAGCATTTT. The encoded protein is CASSSIGRSTPQPQHF.

This clonotype was seen a few times. The chain employs TRBV5-1 and TRBJ1-3; D perhaps matches TRBD1 (6 bases). The ends were cut back, 4 bases at V and 2 bases at J, with 10 bases in the middle. This CDR3 is built from 14 residues. Germline loops: CDR1 SGHRS, CDR2 YFSETQ. This CDR3 is CASSNGQPGNTIYF. DNA of the CDR3: TGCGCCAGCAGCAACGGACAGCCTGGAAACACCATATATTTT.

The V call is TRBV7-2, the J call TRBJ2-7; D perhaps matches TRBD2 (6 bases). The CDR3 loop spans 14 amino acids. Germline CDR1 is SGHTA and CDR2 is FQGNSA. V was trimmed by 8 bases and J by 3 bases, leaving 17 bases between them. The CDR3 DNA is TGTGCCAGCGGACGGACTATGGCAAGCTACGAGCAGTACTTC. Amino acids: CASGRTMASYEQYF.

The rearrangement uses TRBV30 and TRBJ1-6; a weak D match, TRBD1 (5 bases). From germline, CDR1 is GTSNPN and CDR2 SVGIG (reference sequence). Trimming shortened V by 1 base and J by 9 bases, and 19 bases separated the two germline ends. The CDR3 has 16 amino acids. This chain's CDR3 is CAWSAPTTGGGSPLHF. The DNA of the CDR3 is TGTGCCTGGAGTGCCCCAACAACGGGGGGTGGTTCACCCCTCCACTTT.

The chain has TRBV30 and TRBJ2-1; the D call may be TRBD1 or TRBD2 (5 bases each). V lost 3 bases and J lost 2, with 14 bases in between. This CDR3 comprises 15 residues. Germline V gives CDR1 GTSNPN, CDR2 SVGIG (reference sequence). CDR3 sequence reads: CAWSVVGTPYNEQFF. The CDR3 DNA follows: TGTGCCTGGAGCGTCGTGGGGACCCCCTACAATGAGCAGTTCTTC. Combining the CDR3 with reference TRBV30 and TRBJ2-1 gives the whole variable domain SQTIHQWPATLVQPVGSPLSLECTVEGTSNPNLYWYRQAAGRGLQLLFYSVGIGQISSEVPQNLSASRPQDRQFILSSKKLLLSDSGFYLCAWSVVGTPYNEQFFGPGTRLTVL.

There are a few counts of this clonotype. The chain couples TRBV28 to TRBJ2-1; 8 bases are shared with TRBD1. Trimming cost V 8 bases and J 4 bases; bases outside gene matches: 10. Germline values: CDR1 MDHEN, CDR2 SYDVKM. The CDR3 is made up of 15 amino acids. The DNA of the CDR3 is TGTGCCAGCGACAGGGGAGTAGGGCAATACAATGAGCAGTTCTTC. Protein product: CASDRGVGQYNEQFF.

The genes are TRBV29-1 and TRBJ2-7; D unresolved. The CDR3 is 10 amino acids. Per germline, CDR1 SQVTM and CDR2 ANQGSEA. The V gene lost 7 bases and the J gene lost 6 bases, with 10 bases spanning the gap. CDR3 loop: CSGGPREQYF. The CDR3 nucleotides read TGCAGCGGTGGACCCCGCGAGCAGTACTTC.

This clonotype showed up many times. The rearrangement links TRBV11-1 to TRBJ1-6; a possible D gene is TRBD1 (6 bases). There are 14 residues in the CDR3. The germline V gene encodes CDR1 SGHAT and CDR2 FQDESV (reference sequence). Trimming pared 5 bases from V and 6 bases from J, leaving 11 bases between. The CDR3, as DNA: TGTGCCAGCAGCGCCCGGACAGTTAATTCACCCCTCCACTTT. Amino acid sequence: CASSARTVNSPLHF.

This clonotype was seen a handful of times. V and J are TRBV6-5 and TRBJ2-2, with TRBD2 matching 8 bases. V shed 1 base and J 3 bases; nucleotides not matched to a gene: 4. Looked up from germline, CDR1 is MNHEY and CDR2 is SVGAGI. CDR3 length equals 16 residues. CDR3 sequence reads: CASSYLAGRDTGELFF. The CDR3, as DNA: TGTGCCAGCAGTTACTTAGCGGGGAGGGACACCGGGGAGCTGTTTTTT.